This T cell receptor (beta chain) was profiled in a study of brain T cells in children with intractable seizures. As to this clone: What it binds is unknown.

Sequencing was performed with immunoSEQ multiplex PCR; in TCRdb, only in-frame clones are kept and a portion is missing. The sample has 70,000 to 85,000 clones; around 90% are singletons. Only cases whose brain tissue showed the highest T cell transcript signatures were sequenced. Before surgery, patients took at least one anti-epileptic drug. This CDR3 spans 13 amino acids. CDR1 is SGHAT and CDR2 is FQNNGV in the germline V gene. Trimming left V 8 bases short and J 0 bases short, with 11 bases between. Study-wide results and caveats: Only CDR3 sequence similarity suggested viral specificity, without known HCMV serostatus.

The source material was peripheral blood, sampled at surgery. This sequence was found in a girl aged 2 to 10 with Rasmussen encephalitis and intractable seizures. V gene TRBV11-2 combines with J gene TRBJ2-7; D perhaps matches TRBD1 (7 bases). The CDR3 sequence is CASGGGPSYEQYF. In DNA, the CDR3 is TGTGCCAGCGGAGGGGGCCCCTCCTACGAGCAGTACTTC. The full variable domain, its missing parts supplied by reference TRBV11-2 and TRBJ2-7, is EAGVAQSPRYKIIEKRQSVAFWCNPISGHATLYWYQQILGQGPKLLIQFQNNGVVDDSQLPKDRFSAERLKGVDSTLKIQPAKLEDSAVYLCASGGGPSYEQYFGPGTRLTVT.